The present T cell receptor (beta chain) was sequenced within a study of blood T cell repertoires in COVID-19. About the research overall: Spain, Italy and the United States supplied samples that represented acute and convalescent COVID-19. PBMCs, B-cell-depleted T cells, or T cells were the source of the cDNA or gDNA that made up the material.

CDR1 MGHDK and CDR2 SYGVNS come from the germline V gene. The CDR3 totals 18 residues. V shed 4 bases and J 0 bases; nucleotides not matched to a gene: 7. Per the original methods: Reference gene primer amplification yielded estimated nucleated cell counts. The repertoire was sequenced with immunoSEQ multiplex PCR; TCRdb's copy has only in-frame clones and lacks some. V and J calls and clone size are those listed in that table; D and trimming were worked out from the DNA. The repertoire holds under 80,000 clones, with 86% as singletons. This clone was recorded only once. The chain links TRBV25-1 to TRBJ2-7; 15 bases agree with TRBD2. The sequenced sample was peripheral blood. This TCR derives from a man between 65 and 85 years old with active COVID-19. The CDR3 DNA sequence: TGTGCCAGCAGTGGGGCAGGGGGACTAGCGGGAGGCTCCTACGAGCAGTACTTC. Translation gives CASSGAGGLAGGSYEQYF.